Following are 25 T cell receptor beta chains from one sample sequenced in a study of OX40 agonist ivuxolimab in advanced cancers. Assay used: immunoSEQ multiplex PCR; TCRdb lists only in-frame clones, some missing. The sample has 55,000 to 70,000 clones, about 80% seen once. This material consisted of CD4+ or CD8+ T cells sorted from blood, taken in a trial of the OX40 agonist ivuxolimab. All receptors come from an adult with an advanced solid tumor such as melanoma, head and neck, liver or kidney cancer.

The V call is TRBV18, the J call TRBJ2-1; no clear D gene. The CDR3 loop spans 12 amino acids. Trimming cost V 3 bases and J 9 bases, with 9 bases left between them. Germline CDR1 KGHSH, CDR2 LQKENI. The CDR3 sequence is CASSPAGSEQFF. CDR3 nucleotide sequence: TGTGCCAGCTCACCCGCAGGCTCTGAGCAGTTCTTC.

The chain has TRBV7-9 and TRBJ1-1; the D is unclear. Trimming removed 5 bases at V and 1 base at J, with 11 bases between. The length of the CDR3 is 14 residues. Germline V gives CDR1 SEHNR, CDR2 FQNEAQ (reference sequence). CDR3 region: CASSALIPNTEAFF. The CDR3 DNA reads as TGTGCCAGCAGCGCACTGATACCGAACACTGAAGCTTTCTTT. Complete variable domain (other parts from reference TRBV7-9 and TRBJ1-1): DTGVSQNPRHKITKRGQNVTFRCDPISEHNRLYWYRQTLGQGPEFLTYFQNEAQLEKSRLLSDRFSAERPKGSFSTLEIQRTEQGDSAMYLCASSALIPNTEAFFGQGTRLTVV.

The chain couples TRBV18 to TRBJ2-7, with TRBD2 identical over 9 bases. Unmatched junction bases numbered 8, after V lost 1 base and J lost 4 bases. Germline V gives CDR1 KGHSH, CDR2 LQKENI. The CDR3 loop spans 16 amino acids. This CDR3 is CASSPQLAGELYEQYF. The DNA for the CDR3 is TGTGCCAGCTCACCACAGTTAGCGGGAGAACTATACGAGCAGTACTTC.

This clone was observed a few times. V is TRBV19 and J is TRBJ1-5; the D gene is possibly TRBD1 (5 bases). This CDR3 is built from 15 residues. Germline CDR1 is LNHDA and CDR2 is SQIVND (reference sequence). Trimming took off 7 bases at V and 6 bases at J, with 19 bases between the two ends. CDR3 in amino acids: CASMRSRASGQPQHF. The DNA for the CDR3 is TGTGCCAGTATGCGGAGCAGGGCTTCAGGTCAGCCCCAGCATTTT.

CDR3 amino acids: CASSIGAGGNQPQHF. In DNA, the CDR3 is TGTGCCAGTAGTATAGGTGCAGGGGGCAATCAGCCCCAGCATTTT. The gene calls are TRBV19 and TRBJ1-5, with D tentatively TRBD1 (6 bases). This CDR3 is 15 amino acids long. Trimming stripped 1 base from V and 2 bases from J, with 9 bases between. From germline, CDR1 is LNHDA and CDR2 SQIVND (reference sequence).

This chain links TRBV30 with TRBJ1-1; weak D call: TRBD1 (6 bases). There are 14 residues in the CDR3. V was trimmed by 2 bases and J by 0 bases, leaving 10 bases between them. Germline V gene data show CDR1 as GTSNPN and CDR2 as SVGIG (reference sequence). DNA for the CDR3: TGTGCCTGGAGTCGGGACAAAATGAACACTGAAGCTTTCTTT. This encodes CAWSRDKMNTEAFF.

This chain joins TRBV28 and TRBJ2-7; 12 nucleotides agree with TRBD2. The trim removed 5 bases at V and 0 bases at J, leaving 2 bases unmatched. The CDR3 is made up of 15 amino acids. Germline assignment: CDR1 MDHEN and CDR2 SYDVKM. The CDR3 region has the DNA TGTGCCAGCAGTCGGACTAGCGGGGCCTCCTACGAGCAGTACTTC. Encoded protein: CASSRTSGASYEQYF.

The rearrangement joins TRBV6-1 to TRBJ1-5; TRBD1 matches 7 bases. Germline V gene data show CDR1 as MNHNS and CDR2 as SASEGT. The CDR3 sequence is 14 residues long. V was clipped by 6 bases and J by 2 bases; unmatched bases: 4. The CDR3 region has the DNA TGTGCCAGCAGAACAGGGGAAGGCAATCAGCCCCAGCATTTT. This translates into CASRTGEGNQPQHF.

This clone has only one observation. V is TRBV28 and J is TRBJ2-7; 8 nucleotides align to TRBD1. This CDR3 comprises 15 residues. Germline loops: CDR1 MDHEN, CDR2 SYDVKM. Losses at the gene ends were 6 bases for V and 7 bases for J; bases not matched to a gene: 14. In nucleotides, the CDR3 is TGTGCCAGCAGCTCGGCCGCCGGGACAGGCAAGGAGCAGTACTTC. Protein sequence: CASSSAAGTGKEQYF.

The rearrangement uses TRBV7-3 and TRBJ2-3; TRBD2 agrees at 7 bases. Germline V CDR1 and CDR2: SGHTA, FQGTGA. The CDR3 runs 14 residues. V shed 2 bases and J 3 bases; nucleotides not matched to a gene: 2. CDR3 region: CASSLAGATDTQYF. The CDR3 DNA sequence: TGTGCCAGCAGCTTAGCGGGAGCAACAGATACGCAGTATTTT.

The chain is built from TRBV30 and TRBJ2-1; possible D gene TRBD2, 6 bases. Looked up from germline, CDR1 is GTSNPN and CDR2 is SVGIG (reference sequence). The V end was cut by 3 bases, the J end by 2 bases, with 11 bases between. The CDR3 has 14 residues. DNA of the CDR3: TGTGCCTGGAGCACCGGGACTCCCTACAATGAGCAGTTCTTC. Its protein product is CAWSTGTPYNEQFF.

The rearrangement joins TRBV2 to TRBJ2-3; D is perhaps TRBD1 (6 bases). From germline, CDR1 is SNHLY and CDR2 FYNNEI. CDR3 length: 14 amino acids. V lost 5 bases and J 3 bases, leaving 12 bases between the germline ends. The CDR3 loop reads CASSILGGTDTQYF. The CDR3 DNA reads TGTGCCAGCAGTATACTAGGGGGAACAGATACGCAGTATTTT.

V is TRBV28 and J is TRBJ2-5, with 9 bases identical to TRBD2. Per germline, CDR1 MDHEN and CDR2 SYDVKM. Trimming took 3 bases from V and 3 from J; bases not matched to a gene: 5. The CDR3 contains 15 residues. The CDR3 reads CASSFSGSGEETQYF. The CDR3 nucleotides read TGTGCCAGCAGTTTTAGCGGGAGTGGAGAAGAGACCCAGTACTTC.

This chain links TRBV2 with TRBJ2-5; 12 nucleotides line up with TRBD2. The germline V gene has CDR1 SNHLY and CDR2 FYNNEI. There are 18 residues in the CDR3. V lost 7 bases to trimming and J lost 6 bases; unmatched junction nucleotides: 18. The CDR3 sequence: CASTKRTLAGGPVKTQYF. The CDR3 coding sequence is TGTGCCAGCACCAAAAGGACCCTAGCGGGAGGGCCGGTAAAGACCCAGTACTTC.

The chain employs TRBV27 and TRBJ2-7; D is ambiguous. V shed 3 bases and J shed 0 bases, with 6 bases lying between them. The V gene's germline CDR1 is MNHEY and CDR2 SMNVEV (reference sequence). This CDR3 spans 13 amino acids. The CDR3 sequence: CASSLGFSYEQYF. In nucleotides, the CDR3 is TGTGCCAGCAGTTTGGGGTTCTCCTACGAGCAGTACTTC.

The chain has TRBV29-1 and TRBJ1-5; D unclear. Trimming took 6 bases from V and 2 from J, leaving 17 bases between them. Germline values: CDR1 SQVTM, CDR2 ANQGSEA. There are 15 residues in the CDR3. CDR3 in amino acids: CSVADGFLGNQPQHF. As DNA, the CDR3 is TGCAGCGTCGCGGACGGGTTTTTAGGCAATCAGCCCCAGCATTTT.

The chain recombines TRBV7-6 with TRBJ2-5; the D is unclear. Judging by the DNA end, TRBJ2-7 fits better; the J call may be wrong. CDR1 is SGHVS and CDR2 is FNYEAQ in the germline V gene. CDR3 length: 14 amino acids. CDR3 DNA sequence: TGTGCCAGCAGCTTAGACTTGAACTCCTACGAGCAGTACTTC. This encodes CASSLDLNSYEQYF.

The gene calls are TRBV6-5 and TRBJ2-7; possible D gene TRBD1, 6 bases. The CDR3 loop spans 14 amino acids. Trimming took 0 bases from V and 5 from J, leaving 11 bases between them. Germline V lookup: CDR1 MNHEY, CDR2 SVGAGI. The CDR3: CASSYSRGNNEQYF. The CDR3 DNA reads as TGTGCCAGCAGTTACTCGAGGGGGAACAACGAGCAGTACTTC.

The rearrangement links TRBV29-1 to TRBJ2-7; D might be TRBD2 (5 bases). This CDR3 is built from 13 residues. V lost 6 bases to trimming and J lost 4 bases, with 16 bases between them. The germline CDR1 and CDR2 sequences are SQVTM and ANQGSEA. CDR3 amino acids: CSVKRVGRYEQYF. The CDR3 DNA is TGCAGCGTCAAAAGGGTAGGGAGATACGAGCAGTACTTC.

This clone has just one count. This chain links TRBV7-8 with TRBJ2-1; 7 nucleotides align to TRBD1. V shed 2 bases and J 0 bases; nucleotides not matched to a gene: 4. CDR3 size: 16 residues. The germline V gene has CDR1 SGHVS and CDR2 FQNEAQ. CDR3 loop: CASSLRDRGSYNEQFF. The CDR3 DNA sequence: TGTGCCAGCAGCTTACGGGACAGAGGCTCCTACAATGAGCAGTTCTTC.

The chain links TRBV27 to TRBJ1-5, with 7 bases fitting TRBD1. Trimming removed 6 bases from V and 3 bases from J; junction bases left unmatched: 2. The CDR3 runs to 13 residues. Germline V gives CDR1 MNHEY, CDR2 SMNVEV (reference sequence). CDR3 DNA sequence: TGTGCCAGCAGGGGACAGTCCAATCAGCCCCAGCATTTT. Encoded protein: CASRGQSNQPQHF.

This clone was seen a single time. The rearrangement joins TRBV10-3 to TRBJ1-2; 8 bases are shared with TRBD1. This CDR3 has 14 amino acids. The germline CDR1 and CDR2 sequences are ENHRY and SYGVKD. Trimming removed 4 bases from V and 2 bases from J; junction bases left unmatched: 3. CDR3 amino acids: CAISAGQENYGYTF. CDR3 coding DNA: TGTGCCATCAGTGCGGGACAGGAGAACTATGGCTACACCTTC.

The J gene is TRBJ2-7, the V gene TRBV27; 9 bases are a match to TRBD1. CDR3 length: 13 amino acids. Germline V gives CDR1 MNHEY, CDR2 SMNVEV (reference sequence). V was clipped by 5 bases and J by 3 bases; unmatched bases: 2. The CDR3 sequence is CASSMGQGYEQYF. In DNA form, the CDR3 reads TGTGCCAGCAGTATGGGACAGGGCTACGAGCAGTACTTC.

This clone was observed a few times. The CDR3, as DNA: TGTGCCAGCAGTGAGGACAGGCAGCGGGACACTGAAGCTTTCTTT. This codes for CASSEDRQRDTEAFF. The chain employs TRBV6-1 and TRBJ1-1; 7 positions match TRBD1. Unmatched junction bases numbered 7, after V lost 3 bases and J lost 3 bases. CDR1 and CDR2 from the germline V gene are MNHNS and SASEGT. This CDR3 has 15 residues.

This sequence joins TRBV5-4 and TRBJ1-1, with a weak D call TRBD1 (5 bases). The CDR3 has 14 amino acids. The germline CDR1 and CDR2 sequences are SGHNT and YYREEE (reference sequence). Deletions cut 5 bases from V and 1 base from J, with 12 bases between. The DNA for the CDR3 is TGTGCCAGCAGAAATACAGGTCGGAACACTGAAGCTTTCTTT. Encoded protein: CASRNTGRNTEAFF.